The 14 T cell receptor beta chains given below trace back to one sample, sequenced in a study of blood T cell repertoires in COVID-19 (dated by TCRdb to 2018 to 2021). The library was generated by the immunoSEQ multiplex PCR assay. TCRdb stores this immuneACCESS table with in-frame sequences only. Part of the clones is absent; in the studies checked, under half of the shortfall reflects unresolved V genes, and no reason is known for the rest. The sample records 180,000 or so clones, approximately 90% of which are singletons. Roughly 1.5% of the sample belongs to the ten largest clones. The sequenced sample consisted of peripheral blood. The receptors shown here come from a woman aged 45-65 years with acute or convalescent COVID-19.

The gene calls are TRBV19 and TRBJ1-6; 8 nucleotides line up with TRBD1. The CDR3 extends over 15 amino acids. V was clipped by 5 bases and J by 7 bases; unmatched bases: 7. Germline V gives CDR1 LNHDA, CDR2 SQIVND (reference sequence). CDR3 nucleotide sequence: TGTGCCAGTAGTCTCCCGGGACAGGAAAATTCACCCCTCCACTTT. It specifies CASSLPGQENSPLHF.

A note on this clone: This sample also contains other DNA sequences that code for the same CDR3. The rearrangement links TRBV7-8 to TRBJ2-7, with D possibly being TRBD1 (5 bases). This CDR3 contains 13 residues. Trimming took off 0 bases at V and 4 bases at J, with 7 bases between the two ends. Germline V gene lookup returns CDR1 SGHVS and CDR2 FQNEAQ. The CDR3 DNA is TGTGCCAGCAGCTTAGCCAGGGTGTACGAGCAGTACTTC. This codes for CASSLARVYEQYF.

This clone has more than one count but fewer than ten. V is TRBV7-2 and J is TRBJ1-2; TRBD1 aligns across 7 bases. The CDR3 length is 13 residues. The germline V gene has CDR1 SGHTA and CDR2 FQGNSA. Trimming removed 4 bases from V and 7 bases from J; junction bases left unmatched: 6. DNA for the CDR3: TGTGCCAGCAGCTATGACAGGGCGGGTGGCTACACCTTC. Protein product: CASSYDRAGGYTF.

This chain links TRBV13 with TRBJ2-7; tentatively, D is TRBD1 (5 bases). V lost 6 bases, J lost 6 bases, and 15 bases lay in between. Germline V gene lookup returns CDR1 PRHDT and CDR2 FYEKMQ (reference sequence). The CDR3 consists of 13 residues. The CDR3 DNA reads TGTGCCAGCAGGCAGGGCCGGGTGGCCGAGCAGTACTTC. This translates into CASRQGRVAEQYF. The variable domain in full, with the rest retrieved from reference TRBV13 and TRBJ2-7, is AAGVIQSPRHLIKEKRETATLKCYPIPRHDTVYWYQQGPGQDPQFLISFYEKMQSDKGSIPDRFSAQQFSDYHSELNMSSLELGDSALYFCASRQGRVAEQYFGPGTRLTVT.

This clone was recorded only once. The gene calls are TRBV5-1 and TRBJ1-1; D uncertain. The CDR3 is 13 amino acids. Trimming removed 0 bases at V and 2 bases at J, with 5 bases between. Germline CDR1 is SGHRS and CDR2 is YFSETQ. The CDR3 sequence is CASSLVVNTEAFF. The CDR3, as DNA: TGCGCCAGCAGCTTGGTAGTCAACACTGAAGCTTTCTTT.

The rearrangement links TRBV4-1 to TRBJ2-3, with 9 nucleotides matching TRBD1. This CDR3 is 15 amino acids long. Germline loops: CDR1 MGHRA, CDR2 YSYEKL. Losses at the gene ends were 1 base for V and 5 bases for J; bases not matched to a gene: 4. The CDR3 region is CASSQGQGDRDTQYF. In DNA form, the CDR3 reads TGCGCCAGCAGCCAAGGACAGGGGGATAGAGATACGCAGTATTTT.

The rearrangement joins TRBV30 to TRBJ2-7; 8 bases are a match to TRBD1. The CDR3 consists of 15 residues. V lost 0 bases to trimming and J lost 5 bases; unmatched junction nucleotides: 9. From germline, CDR1 is GTSNPN and CDR2 SVGIG (reference sequence). Written as DNA, the CDR3 is TGTGCCTGGAGTGTCTCCTGGCAGGGGGCAGACGAGCAGTACTTC. It is translated as CAWSVSWQGADEQYF.

The V gene is TRBV5-4, the J gene TRBJ2-1; 9 bases fit TRBD2. J lost 8 bases, V lost 4 bases, and 10 bases had no gene match. Germline lookup yields CDR1 SGHNT and CDR2 YYREEE (reference sequence). CDR3 length: 15 residues. In DNA, the CDR3 is TGTGCCAGCAGCCTAGAGCGGGGGGCGGGGGATGAGCAGTTCTTC. This gives the protein CASSLERGAGDEQFF.

This chain connects TRBV3-1 (or the pseudogene TRBV3-2) to TRBJ2-5, with a tentative D call TRBD2 (7 bases). The ends were cut back, 1 base at V and 4 bases at J, with 19 bases in the middle. CDR3 length equals 17 residues. Germline CDR1 reads LGHDT; CDR2 reads YNNKEL (reference sequence). The chain's CDR3 is CASSQGDIWGGRETQYF. Written as DNA, the CDR3 is TGTGCCAGCAGCCAAGGTGACATTTGGGGGGGGCGAGAGACCCAGTACTTC.

The genes are TRBV4-1 and TRBJ1-2; D gene uncertain. Germline V gene sequence: CDR1 MGHRA, CDR2 YSYEKL. The V end lost 1 base, the J end lost 4 bases, and 10 bases lay between the germline ends. CDR3 length: 14 residues. CDR3 in DNA: TGCGCCAGCAGCCAAGTGGAGGGAGTCTATGGCTACACCTTC. Translation: CASSQVEGVYGYTF.

This chain uses TRBV28 with TRBJ1-1; no definite D call. The CDR3 spans 12 residues. Germline V CDR1 and CDR2: MDHEN, SYDVKM. Trimming cost V 2 bases and J 9 bases, with 10 bases left between them. The chain's CDR3 is CASSLTSGQAFF. The CDR3 DNA sequence: TGTGCCAGCAGTTTAACATCGGGTCAAGCTTTCTTT.

The J gene is TRBJ1-2, the V gene TRBV18; 7 bases map to TRBD1. Germline V CDR1 and CDR2: KGHSH, LQKENI. The CDR3 has 15 amino acids. With 3 bases clipped from V and 7 bases from J, the junction kept 11 bases outside the gene matches. This CDR3 reads CASSPVEGAKFGYTF. CDR3 nucleotides: TGTGCCAGCTCACCGGTAGAGGGGGCCAAGTTTGGCTACACCTTC.

The chain carries TRBV11-3 and TRBJ2-7; possibly TRBD1 for D (5 bases). This CDR3 has 17 residues. V was shortened by 0 bases and J by 3 bases, with 18 bases between the two germline ends. CDR1 is SGHNT, CDR2 YENEEA, per germline. DNA for the CDR3: TGTGCCAGCAGCTTAGATTGGGGCGCTCACCGTAACTACGAGCAGTACTTC. Translated: CASSLDWGAHRNYEQYF.

Here the CDR3 reads CASSQDVGKTEKLFF. CDR3 nucleotides: TGTGCCAGCAGCCAAGATGTCGGTAAAACGGAAAAACTGTTTTTT. The chain joins TRBV3-1 (or the pseudogene TRBV3-2) to TRBJ1-4, with D unclear. The V end was cut by 0 bases, the J end by 8 bases, with 13 bases between. In germline, CDR1 is LGHDT, CDR2 YNNKEL (reference sequence). The CDR3 consists of 15 residues.